The TCR beta chain under discussion was sequenced for a study of T cell responses to AZD1222 COVID-19 vaccine. Study observations and caveats: Nearly half of the spike-specific TCRs reportedly recognize variant regions that carry no mutations. Donors, mostly white British, included more females; clonal diversity was possibly underestimated. It was only after the peak T cell response that any repertoires were sampled.

The J segment lost 6 bases and the V segment lost 6 bases, leaving 4 bases of the junction unmatched. CDR3 length: 13 residues. CDR1 and CDR2 from the germline V gene are MDHEN and SYDVKM. Regarding this clone: What it binds is not known.

Using immunoSEQ multiplex PCR, the repertoire was profiled, and TCRdb retains in-frame clones only, with some absent. The sample lists 150,000 to 200,000 clones, about 87% occurring once. The specimen was peripheral blood, collected on day 0 of AZD1222 vaccination. This clonotype originated in an adult in good health. The gene calls are TRBV28 and TRBJ1-5; 8 positions match TRBD1. CDR3 residues: CASRYRGSQPQHF. For the CDR3, the DNA is TGTGCCAGCAGGTACAGGGGGAGTCAGCCCCAGCATTTT.